The following is a T cell receptor beta chain sequence with its context. Its antigen remains unidentified. 5'RACE primed at constant segments yielded TCR alpha and TCR beta cDNA libraries bearing sample barcodes and UMIs. One entry per CDR3 protein, called by TCRdb with MiXCR from the 5' RACE reads. The table has 300,000 or so distinct CDR3 sequences, roughly 17% seen once. The data were obtained in a study of T-cell memory formation after mild COVID-19. V gave up 5 bases and J gave up 4 bases; unmatched junction bases: 9. The length of the CDR3 is 16 residues. The germline V gene has CDR1 SGHTA and CDR2 FQGTGA. Whole-study results and caveats: The study found balanced CD4/CD8 in clones contracting day 15 to 85 and a CD4+ lean in later expanders. Researchers found some responding clones in pre-infection memory, a sign that cross-reactive memory joined.

Sample: PBMCs or a T cell subset sorted from them (not recorded which). This TCR was sampled from a man aged 18 to 30 who had mild COVID-19 (a few samples of this study predate the infection). Cell type and time point are not known. The chain is built from TRBV7-3 and TRBJ2-3; 10 bases are shared with TRBD2. CDR3 nucleotides: TGTGCCAGCAGCCGAAGAGCGGGGGGGAGGGCAGATACGCAGTATTTT. Translating it yields CASSRRAGGRADTQYF.